The 27 T cell receptor beta chains below all came from one sample that was sequenced in a study of T cell repertoires and HLA-DP antigens. The table came from immunoSEQ multiplex PCR; TCRdb's copy has only in-frame clones and leaves some out. The data show roughly 110,000 clones, with 85% to 95% seen just once and under 0.35% held by the top ten. For these receptors, no antigen is known. Sequencing was carried out using CD4+ T cells from PBMCs. The receptors stem from a woman under 30 in good health and CMV-seronegative.

This chain connects TRBV7-2 to TRBJ2-2, with D possibly TRBD2 on 5 matching bases. The CDR3 loop spans 14 amino acids. Germline V gene sequence: CDR1 SGHTA, CDR2 FQGNSA. V was trimmed by 3 bases and J by 1 base, leaving 6 bases between them. As DNA, the CDR3 is TGTGCCAGCAGCTTCCGGGGGAACACCGGGGAGCTGTTTTTT. The encoded protein is CASSFRGNTGELFF.

V and J are TRBV11-2 and TRBJ2-1; the D gene is possibly TRBD2 (5 bases). The CDR3 runs 15 residues. CDR1 SGHAT and CDR2 FQNNGV come from the germline V gene. The V end was cut by 5 bases, the J end by 4 bases, with 15 bases between. The CDR3 sequence is CASSPAGGSYNEQFF. CDR3 DNA: TGTGCCAGCAGCCCCGCGGGTGGATCTTACAATGAGCAGTTCTTC.

The chain recombines TRBV9 with TRBJ1-6, with D perhaps matching TRBD1 (6 bases). The CDR3 has 15 amino acids. The V gene lost 5 bases and the J gene lost 7 bases, with 16 bases spanning the gap. Germline-derived CDR1 and CDR2 are SGDLS and YYNGEE. This CDR3 is CASRADRSTNSPLHF. In DNA, the CDR3 is TGTGCCAGCAGAGCGGACAGATCAACCAATTCACCCCTCCACTTT.

This clone was detected only once. The chain has TRBV6-6 and TRBJ1-6; possible D gene TRBD1, 5 bases. CDR1 and CDR2 from the germline V gene are MNHNY and SVGAGI (reference sequence). The V and J ends lost 5 bases and 14 bases respectively, with 16 bases between them. The CDR3 runs 13 residues. The CDR3 DNA sequence: TGTGCCAGCAGTCCCCGGGGGGAATCGGCCCTCCACTTT. Translation: CASSPRGESALHF.

The chain uses TRBV6-6 and TRBJ1-5; D call uncertain. V was cut by 6 bases and J by 8 bases, with 17 bases left in between. The CDR3 is made up of 14 amino acids. Germline V gives CDR1 MNHNY, CDR2 SVGAGI (reference sequence). The CDR3 bases are TGTGCCAGCAGCCCCCACGGAGGGATGGAGCCCCAGCATTTT. Its translation: CASSPHGGMEPQHF.

The chain carries TRBV11-2 and TRBJ2-2; 9 bases fit TRBD2. The CDR3 is made up of 16 amino acids. Germline V CDR1 and CDR2: SGHAT, FQNNGV. Trimming removed 1 base from V and 0 bases from J; junction bases left unmatched: 0. The CDR3 DNA is TGTGCCAGCAGCTTAGGACTAGCGGCGAACACCGGGGAGCTGTTTTTT. Its protein product is CASSLGLAANTGELFF.

The V gene is TRBV6-1, the J gene TRBJ2-2; no firm D call. The CDR3 has 12 amino acids. Per germline, CDR1 MNHNS and CDR2 SASEGT. Trimming pared 3 bases from V and 7 bases from J, leaving 6 bases between. The CDR3 sequence: CASSERFGELFF. CDR3 nucleotides: TGTGCCAGCAGTGAGCGATTCGGGGAGCTGTTTTTT.

This sequence joins TRBV2 and TRBJ1-5; TRBD1 agrees at 7 bases. In germline, CDR1 is SNHLY, CDR2 FYNNEI. V shed 6 bases and J 7 bases; nucleotides not matched to a gene: 12. The CDR3 is made up of 15 amino acids. CDR3 loop: CASSSQGSSIQPQHF. The CDR3 DNA sequence: TGTGCCAGCAGCTCACAGGGGTCTTCGATCCAGCCCCAGCATTTT. The full variable domain, its missing parts supplied by reference TRBV2 and TRBJ1-5, is EPEVTQTPSHQVTQMGQEVILRCVPISNHLYFYWYRQILGQKVEFLVSFYNNEISEKSEIFDDQFSVERPDGSNFTLKIRSTKLEDSAMYFCASSSQGSSIQPQHFGDGTRLSIL.

The rearrangement links TRBV5-1 to TRBJ2-2; TRBD1 agrees at 11 bases. Germline lookup yields CDR1 SGHRS and CDR2 YFSETQ. After removal of 0 bases from V and 7 bases from J, the junction contained 2 bases not matched to a gene. The CDR3 contains 15 residues. The CDR3 region has the DNA TGCGCCAGCAGCTTGGGGACAGGGGGCGACGGGGAGCTGTTTTTT. Translating it yields CASSLGTGGDGELFF.

The rearrangement uses TRBV7-6 and TRBJ1-1, with D unclear. Per the germline V gene, CDR1 is SGHVS and CDR2 is FNYEAQ. This CDR3 is built from 15 residues. Trimming stripped 5 bases from V and 1 base from J, with 14 bases between. CDR3 nucleotide sequence: TGTGCCAGCAGCCCTAGTAACAGTAGGAACACTGAAGCTTTCTTT. Translation gives CASSPSNSRNTEAFF.

The chain is built from TRBV5-4 and TRBJ1-2; no definite D call. CDR3 length: 13 residues. The germline CDR1 and CDR2 sequences are SGHNT and YYREEE (reference sequence). The V end lost 0 bases, the J end lost 8 bases, and 11 bases lay between the germline ends. DNA for the CDR3: TGTGCCAGCAGCTTGGGACCGTCCCCAGGCTACACCTTC. It is translated as CASSLGPSPGYTF.

The chain joins TRBV1 to TRBJ2-1; the table calls TRBD2, which could not be checked here. TRBV1 has pseudogene status. The CDR3 runs to 15 residues. This CDR3 is CTSSLGGGRENEQFF. CDR3 DNA sequence: TGCACCAGCAGCCTGGGCGGCGGGAGGGAAAATGAGCAGTTCTTC.

The chain links TRBV6-5 to TRBJ1-1, with TRBD1 as a possible D gene (5 bases). Germline V gives CDR1 MNHEY, CDR2 SVGAGI. The CDR3 has 15 amino acids. Trimming took 2 bases from V and 0 from J, leaving 10 bases between them. DNA for the CDR3: TGTGCCAGCAGTTACGGGGGGGGATTGAACACTGAAGCTTTCTTT. It translates to CASSYGGGLNTEAFF.

The chain couples TRBV10-3 to TRBJ1-2, with D maybe TRBD1 (6 bases). V lost 4 bases to trimming and J lost 2 bases, with 11 bases between them. This CDR3 has 14 residues. Germline assignment: CDR1 ENHRY and CDR2 SYGVKD. CDR3 amino acids: CAISAAGDNYGYTF. The CDR3 DNA reads TGTGCCATCAGTGCCGCAGGGGACAACTATGGCTACACCTTC.

This clone was detected once. This rearrangement joins TRBV5-4 to TRBJ1-1, with D maybe TRBD1 (5 bases). This CDR3 spans 15 amino acids. Germline CDR1 and CDR2: SGHNT and YYREEE (reference sequence). Trimming shortened V by 2 bases and J by 4 bases, and 15 bases separated the two germline ends. This CDR3 is CASSFPEGGGTEAFF. The CDR3 bases are TGTGCCAGCAGCTTCCCAGAGGGCGGGGGCACTGAAGCTTTCTTT. The entire variable domain, with the rest obtained from reference TRBV5-4 and TRBJ1-1, is as follows: ETGVTQSPTHLIKTRGQQVTLRCSSQSGHNTVSWYQQALGQGPQFIFQYYREEENGRGNFPPRFSGLQFPNYSSELNVNALELDDSALYLCASSFPEGGGTEAFFGQGTRLTVV.

This sequence joins TRBV5-5 and TRBJ1-1, with a tentative D call TRBD1 (5 bases). The CDR3 contains 14 residues. V lost 0 bases and J 8 bases, leaving 14 bases between the germline ends. Germline V lookup: CDR1 SGHKS, CDR2 YYEKEE (reference sequence). The DNA for the CDR3 is TGTGCCAGCAGCTTGGAACCCCGCGGGGGAGAAGCTTTCTTT. It yields the protein CASSLEPRGGEAFF.

The rearrangement uses TRBV11-2 and TRBJ1-1; D might be TRBD1 (6 bases). Germline V gene lookup returns CDR1 SGHAT and CDR2 FQNNGV. The CDR3 is made up of 14 amino acids. The V gene lost 3 bases and the J gene lost 7 bases, with 15 bases spanning the gap. CDR3: CASSLGTRTFEAFF. CDR3 nucleotides: TGTGCCAGCAGCTTGGGGACAAGGACCTTTGAAGCTTTCTTT.

The chain employs TRBV15 and TRBJ1-1; D is perhaps TRBD1 (5 bases). Germline V gene data show CDR1 as LNHNV and CDR2 as YYDKDF (reference sequence). The V and J ends lost 1 base and 0 bases respectively, with 18 bases between them. There are 18 residues in the CDR3. The CDR3 DNA reads as TGTGCCACCAGCAGAGTAGGGGCTTTTTCTCTTATGAACACTGAAGCTTTCTTT. This translates into CATSRVGAFSLMNTEAFF. The whole variable domain, filled in from reference TRBV15 and TRBJ1-1, reads DAMVIQNPRYQVTQFGKPVTLSCSQTLNHNVMYWYQQKSSQAPKLLFHYYDKDFNNEADTPDNFQSRRPNTSFCFLDIRSPGLGDTAMYLCATSRVGAFSLMNTEAFFGQGTRLTVV.

The chain employs TRBV29-1 and TRBJ2-1; D gene uncertain. Looked up from germline, CDR1 is SQVTM and CDR2 is ANQGSEA. The CDR3 runs 11 residues. The CDR3: CSASVANEQFF. The CDR3, as DNA: TGCAGTGCGTCGGTAGCCAATGAGCAGTTCTTC.

This sequence joins TRBV29-1 and TRBJ2-2; D not resolved. V dropped 4 bases and J dropped 1 base, with 10 bases sitting between them. CDR3 length: 14 residues. CDR1 is SQVTM and CDR2 is ANQGSEA in the germline V gene. The CDR3 protein is CSVVSTRNTGELFF. The CDR3 DNA is TGCAGCGTTGTGAGCACCAGGAACACCGGGGAGCTGTTTTTT.

This sequence joins TRBV19 and TRBJ1-2, with D perhaps matching TRBD1 (5 bases). The CDR3 length is 14 residues. Germline V gene sequence: CDR1 LNHDA, CDR2 SQIVND (reference sequence). The V gene lost 6 bases and the J gene lost 2 bases, with 13 bases spanning the gap. The CDR3 sequence is CASSNGRDNYGYTF. CDR3 nucleotides: TGTGCCAGTAGCAATGGACGGGACAACTATGGCTACACCTTC.

In its sample, this clone was seen once. The chain couples TRBV6-5 to TRBJ2-2, with D possibly matching TRBD2 (5 bases). The CDR3 length is 16 residues. The germline CDR1 and CDR2 sequences are MNHEY and SVGAGI. The germline V and J ends were trimmed by 0 bases and 3 bases, with 11 bases remaining between them. CDR3 sequence (DNA): TGTGCCAGCAGTTACTCCATGGACTCCTACACCGGGGAGCTGTTTTTT. This translates into CASSYSMDSYTGELFF.

The chain combines TRBV25-1 with TRBJ2-5; 8 nucleotides agree with TRBD1. J was trimmed by 5 bases and V by 3 bases; bases with no gene match: 11. The germline V gene encodes CDR1 MGHDK and CDR2 SYGVNS. The CDR3 has 16 amino acids. The CDR3 reads CASSEPGQGRGETQYF. The CDR3 nucleotides read TGTGCCAGCAGTGAGCCCGGACAGGGTAGAGGGGAGACCCAGTACTTC.

This chain links TRBV7-3 with TRBJ2-3; 7 bases map to TRBD2. The CDR3 sequence is 16 residues long. V shed 2 bases and J 4 bases; nucleotides not matched to a gene: 9. Germline V gene lookup returns CDR1 SGHTA and CDR2 FQGTGA. CDR3 in amino acids: CASSLLGGSGADTQYF. The CDR3 nucleotides read TGTGCCAGCAGCTTACTCGGCGGGAGTGGGGCAGATACGCAGTATTTT.

This clone was observed a single time. The CDR3 DNA is TGCAGCGTTGTATCCTCAACTAACTATGGCTACACCTTC. Translating gives CSVVSSTNYGYTF. The J gene is TRBJ1-2, the V gene TRBV29-1; D gene uncertain. Germline V gene lookup returns CDR1 SQVTM and CDR2 ANQGSEA. V lost 4 bases, J lost 0 bases, and 9 bases lay in between. CDR3 length equals 13 residues.

The DNA of the CDR3 is TGTGCCAGCAGTCTCCCCCGGGGAGGGGGCTATGGCTACACCTTC. It codes for CASSLPRGGGYGYTF. The V gene is TRBV28, the J gene TRBJ1-2; D might be TRBD1 (6 bases). Germline assignment: CDR1 MDHEN and CDR2 SYDVKM. V was shortened by 5 bases and J by 4 bases, with 17 bases between the two germline ends. The CDR3 has 15 residues.

The chain links TRBV5-6 to TRBJ2-1, with 8 nucleotides matching TRBD2. CDR3 length equals 13 residues. Germline loops: CDR1 SGHDT, CDR2 YYEEEE. V was clipped by 7 bases and J by 7 bases; unmatched bases: 7. The CDR3 loop reads CASRLAGGNEQFF. The CDR3 coding sequence is TGTGCCAGCCGCCTGGCGGGAGGTAATGAGCAGTTCTTC.